Below, 15 T cell receptor beta chains from the same sample are listed, as sequenced in a study of blood T cell repertoires in COVID-19 (TCRdb year 2020). The library was generated by the immunoSEQ multiplex PCR assay. The table was pulled from immuneACCESS by TCRdb, which kept in-frame rearrangements only. Such tables lose some clones; where checked, under half of the loss comes from unresolved V genes, and the rest has no known cause. Counted in this sample were more than 80,000 clones; 80% to 95% of them appeared once. Over 5.5% of the sample belongs to the ten largest clones. Sequenced input: peripheral blood. The source is a man aged 18-30 years with COVID-19, enrolled during active disease.

The J gene is TRBJ1-2, the V gene TRBV4-2; D is perhaps TRBD1 (5 bases). V lost 1 base and J lost 7, with 16 bases in between. The CDR3 runs 15 residues. Germline V gene data show CDR1 as LGHNA and CDR2 as YNFKEQ. The CDR3: CASSQVPGYGSGYTF. The CDR3 nucleotides read TGTGCCAGCAGCCAAGTTCCAGGGTACGGGAGTGGCTACACCTTC.

This rearrangement joins TRBV4-3 to TRBJ2-7; maybe TRBD1 (6 bases). The V end was cut by 3 bases, the J end by 0 bases, with 12 bases between. This CDR3 spans 15 amino acids. Germline CDR1 is LGHNA and CDR2 is YSLEER. The CDR3 loop is CASSQDDRSSYEQYF. The CDR3 DNA is TGCGCCAGCAGCCAGGATGACAGGTCCTCCTACGAGCAGTACTTC.

This chain uses TRBV5-1 with TRBJ2-3, with a possible D match to TRBD2 (7 bases). Germline V gene sequence: CDR1 SGHRS, CDR2 YFSETQ. Trimming cost V 0 bases and J 4 bases, with 12 bases left between them. The length of the CDR3 is 15 residues. CDR3 residues: CASSLAGGQADTQYF. The CDR3 nucleotides read TGCGCCAGCAGCTTGGCCGGGGGGCAAGCAGATACGCAGTATTTT.

This chain connects TRBV6-6 to TRBJ2-1; 13 bases line up with TRBD2. The ends lost 5 bases at V and 6 bases at J; junction bases unmatched: 4. This CDR3 region has 15 residues. The germline gives CDR1 MNHNY, CDR2 SVGAGI (reference sequence). Here the CDR3 DNA reads TGTGCCAGCAGTAAACTAGCGGGAGGGCCCAATGAGCAGTTCTTC. Translated: CASSKLAGGPNEQFF.

This clone was detected a few times. The CDR3 spells CASSAPRTGYEQYF. The CDR3 DNA sequence: TGTGCCAGCAGTGCCCCGCGGACAGGTTACGAGCAGTACTTC. The rearrangement joins TRBV6-2 or TRBV6-3 to TRBJ2-7; the match to TRBD1 covers 7 bases. V lost 5 bases to trimming and J lost 4 bases; unmatched junction nucleotides: 8. The germline V gene encodes CDR1 MNHEY and CDR2 SVGEGT. The CDR3 sequence is 14 residues long.

The chain uses TRBV7-2 and TRBJ2-7; 8 bases are shared with TRBD2. V lost 2 bases and J lost 4; bases outside the gene matches: 7. The CDR3 sequence is 15 residues long. Per germline, CDR1 SGHTA and CDR2 FQGNSA. The CDR3 reads CASSLLGLVAYEQYF. The CDR3 bases are TGTGCCAGCAGCTTACTGGGACTAGTGGCGTACGAGCAGTACTTC.

This rearrangement joins TRBV25-1 to TRBJ2-7; 7 bases map to TRBD2. Germline V gene lookup returns CDR1 MGHDK and CDR2 SYGVNS. CDR3 length: 12 residues. J gave up 4 bases and V 6 bases, and 3 bases lay outside the gene matches. For the CDR3, the DNA is TGTGCCAGCAGGCGGGAGACTTACGAGCAGTACTTC. Translation: CASRRETYEQYF.

This clone occurred once. This chain uses TRBV19 with TRBJ2-2, with 7 bases that match TRBD1. Germline CDR1 and CDR2: LNHDA and SQIVND (reference sequence). The CDR3 covers 13 residues. CDR3 sequence reads: CGVRDRNTGELFF. CDR3 sequence (DNA): TGTGGCGTCCGGGACAGGAACACCGGGGAGCTGTTTTTT.

Notes on this clone: Other nucleotide sequences from this sample produce the same CDR3. V and J are TRBV5-1 and TRBJ2-7; D may be TRBD1 (5 bases). The V end was cut by 1 base, the J end by 1 base, with 9 bases between. The length of the CDR3 is 14 residues. Germline CDR1 is SGHRS and CDR2 is YFSETQ. The CDR3 sequence is CASSLRQGSYEQYF. CDR3 sequence (DNA): TGCGCCAGCAGCTTGCGGCAGGGATCCTACGAGCAGTACTTC.

V gene TRBV5-8 combines with J gene TRBJ2-1; possibly TRBD1 for D (6 bases). Germline lookup yields CDR1 SGHTS and CDR2 YDEGEE. This CDR3 has 15 residues. Trimming removed 0 bases at V and 6 bases at J, with 13 bases between. This chain's CDR3 is CASSLDYTGFNEQFF. In DNA, the CDR3 is TGTGCCAGCAGCTTGGACTACACAGGGTTCAATGAGCAGTTCTTC.

V gene TRBV4-3 combines with J gene TRBJ2-7, with D perhaps TRBD2 (5 bases). This CDR3 has 16 residues. The germline V gene encodes CDR1 LGHNA and CDR2 YSLEER. V was shortened by 1 base and J by 0 bases, with 13 bases between the two germline ends. The chain's CDR3 is CASSQVHGIHSYEQYF. Here the CDR3 DNA reads TGCGCCAGCAGCCAAGTTCACGGGATACACTCCTACGAGCAGTACTTC.

The CDR3 loop reads CASSISPGLVGEQYF. CDR3 sequence (DNA): TGTGCCAGCAGCATTTCACCGGGACTAGTGGGCGAGCAGTACTTC. The chain couples TRBV7-3 to TRBJ2-7; 8 nucleotides agree with TRBD2. The CDR3 loop spans 15 amino acids. V lost 5 bases to trimming and J lost 6 bases; unmatched junction nucleotides: 12. Germline V gene sequence: CDR1 SGHTA, CDR2 FQGTGA.

The CDR3 loop reads CASSSRSDRQLNIQYF. As DNA, the CDR3 is TGTGCCAGCAGCTCTCGCTCTGACAGGCAACTAAACATTCAGTACTTC. The chain carries TRBV11-2 and TRBJ2-4, with D possibly TRBD1 on 6 matching bases. This CDR3 has 16 residues. The germline V and J ends were trimmed by 4 bases and 6 bases, with 19 bases remaining between them. Germline values: CDR1 SGHAT, CDR2 FQNNGV.

The rearrangement links TRBV6-5 to TRBJ1-1; D uncertain. Germline lookup yields CDR1 MNHEY and CDR2 SVGAGI. Between the trimmed V and J ends, which lost 6 bases and 4 bases, there was a span of 12 bases. This CDR3 is built from 13 residues. CDR3 sequence (DNA): TGTGCCAGCAGACGAGGGAAGGGCACTGAAGCTTTCTTT. Translated: CASRRGKGTEAFF.

The chain has TRBV7-9 and TRBJ2-7; maybe TRBD1 (6 bases). V was trimmed by 8 bases and J by 3 bases, leaving 17 bases between them. The CDR3 loop spans 14 amino acids. The V gene's germline CDR1 is SEHNR and CDR2 FQNEAQ (reference sequence). The CDR3 region is CASGSWTDVYEQYF. DNA for the CDR3: TGTGCCAGCGGTTCCTGGACAGACGTCTACGAGCAGTACTTC. Based on the CDR3 plus reference TRBV7-9 and TRBJ2-7, the full variable domain is DTGVSQNPRHKITKRGQNVTFRCDPISEHNRLYWYRQTLGQGPEFLTYFQNEAQLEKSRLLSDRFSAERPKGSFSTLEIQRTEQGDSAMYLCASGSWTDVYEQYFGPGTRLTVT.